This T cell receptor (beta chain) was observed in a study of blood T cell repertoires in COVID-19. Study at large: Acute and convalescent COVID-19 specimens originated in the United States, Italy and Spain. From T cells, B-cell-depleted T cells, or PBMCs came the material, which was cDNA or gDNA.

This clone was observed a single time. The V gene's germline CDR1 is LGHDT and CDR2 YNNKEL (reference sequence). V lost 3 bases to trimming and J lost 6 bases; unmatched junction nucleotides: 6. This CDR3 comprises 15 residues. Patients at the Seattle site were enrolled during active infection and followed longitudinally. How the authors handled the data: Reference gene primer amplification gave estimated nucleated cell counts. Sequenced by immunoSEQ multiplex PCR; TCRdb stores in-frame clones only, minus some. That table supplies the V and J calls and clone size; D and trimming were determined from the DNA. The data contain more than 95,000 clones, approximately 90% of them singletons.

The genes are TRBV3-1 (or the pseudogene TRBV3-2) and TRBJ2-1, with 9 positions matching TRBD2. This sequence was found in a man aged 45-60 years with COVID-19, enrolled during active disease. Sequencing input: peripheral blood. The CDR3 nucleotides read TGTGCCAGCAGCCACGGGACTAGCTCTTCCAATGAGCAGTTCTTC. This translates into CASSHGTSSSNEQFF.